These T cell receptor beta chains were read from a single sample in a study of T cells in tuberculosis. This table comes from immunoSEQ multiplex PCR, and its TCRdb copy is limited to in-frame clones, with some not included. Among fewer than 45,000 clones, more than 90% were seen once, and the ten largest hold roughly 6.9%. Sample: PBMCs. The receptors were gathered from a donor between 5 and 29 years old with latent tuberculosis or without tuberculosis infection. CDR3s include the opening cysteine and the closing phenylalanine or tryptophan. D genes are given only for firm matches. Where a row states a size, it is once, few, many or the class of an expanded clone; other rows omit it.

cdr3_nt: TGTGCCAGCAGTTCAGGGATGATAGCCAAAAACATTCAGTACTTC; cdr3_aa: CASSSGMIAKNIQYF; v_call: TRBV6-4; clone_size: NA; d_call: NA; j_call: TRBJ2-4
cdr3_nt: TGTGCCAGCAGCTTACTTCACGCGGATGGCTACACCTTC; cdr3_aa: CASSLLHADGYTF; v_call: TRBV7-2; clone_size: NA; d_call: NA; j_call: TRBJ1-2
cdr3_nt: TGTGCCAGCTCAAAGCGGGGGGGCGTGGCCGACCGAACAGATACGCAGTATTTT; cdr3_aa: CASSKRGGVADRTDTQYF; v_call: TRBV7-2; clone_size: NA; d_call: TRBD2; j_call: TRBJ2-3
cdr3_nt: TGTGCCAGTAGACAACCTTCAAGGGGGTACACAGATACGCAGTATTTT; cdr3_aa: CASRQPSRGYTDTQYF; v_call: TRBV19; clone_size: NA; d_call: NA; j_call: TRBJ2-3
cdr3_nt: TGCAGCTGGGGACATGATTCCTACAATGAGCAGTTCTTC; cdr3_aa: CSWGHDSYNEQFF; v_call: TRBV29-1; clone_size: once; d_call: NA; j_call: TRBJ2-1
cdr3_nt: TGTGCCAGCGGCCAGGGGAATGGCAATCAGCCCCAGCATTTT; cdr3_aa: CASGQGNGNQPQHF; v_call: TRBV6-1; clone_size: NA; d_call: NA; j_call: TRBJ1-5
cdr3_nt: TGTGCCAGCAGCTTGCGGACAGGGGGTTTTCAAGAGACCCAGTACTTC; cdr3_aa: CASSLRTGGFQETQYF; v_call: TRBV7-2; clone_size: NA; d_call: TRBD1; j_call: TRBJ2-5
cdr3_nt: TGTGCCAGCAGTTTACAAAGGGGAAATGGCTACACCTTC; cdr3_aa: CASSLQRGNGYTF; v_call: TRBV6-6; clone_size: NA; d_call: NA; j_call: TRBJ1-2
cdr3_nt: TGTGCCAGCAGCCTACGTGTTGAGAGGGGACAGGTGTTTTTT; cdr3_aa: CASSLRVERGQVFF; v_call: TRBV11-2; clone_size: NA; d_call: TRBD1; j_call: TRBJ1-4
cdr3_nt: TGTGCCAGTAGGGGTCCCTCCCGCGGGGGATACAATGAGCAGTTCTTC; cdr3_aa: CASRGPSRGGYNEQFF; v_call: TRBV19; clone_size: NA; d_call: TRBD2; j_call: TRBJ2-1
cdr3_nt: TGTGCCAGCCGGGACAGGGGTGGCTATGGCTACACCTTC; cdr3_aa: CASRDRGGYGYTF; v_call: TRBV6-5; clone_size: NA; d_call: TRBD1; j_call: TRBJ1-2
cdr3_nt: TGTGCCAGCAGTTCTCCCGGGACAGGGGTTTACGAGCAGTACTTC; cdr3_aa: CASSSPGTGVYEQYF; v_call: TRBV6-5; clone_size: NA; d_call: TRBD1; j_call: TRBJ2-7
cdr3_nt: TGTGCCAGCAGCTCTCCGGGGGATGGAAACACCATATATTTT; cdr3_aa: CASSSPGDGNTIYF; v_call: TRBV7-6; clone_size: NA; d_call: NA; j_call: TRBJ1-3
cdr3_nt: TGCGCCAGCAGCCAAGTGGAGGACAGGACCTACGAGCAGTACTTC; cdr3_aa: CASSQVEDRTYEQYF; v_call: TRBV4-1; clone_size: NA; d_call: TRBD1; j_call: TRBJ2-7
cdr3_nt: TGTGCTAGTGACTTGACAGGTAGCCAGCCCCAGCATTTT; cdr3_aa: CASDLTGSQPQHF; v_call: TRBV12-5; clone_size: NA; d_call: NA; j_call: TRBJ1-5
cdr3_nt: TGTGCCAGCAGCTTTCTTTCCGAGGCCGGTGAAAAACTGTTTTTT; cdr3_aa: CASSFLSEAGEKLFF; v_call: TRBV7-8; clone_size: NA; d_call: NA; j_call: TRBJ1-4
cdr3_nt: TGTGCCAGCAGCCGGGACAGGGGAAATCAGCCCCAGCATTTT; cdr3_aa: CASSRDRGNQPQHF; v_call: TRBV7-8; clone_size: NA; d_call: TRBD1; j_call: TRBJ1-5
cdr3_nt: TGTGCCAGCAGCTTAGTTAATCCAGGGGCAACAGATACGCAGTATTTT; cdr3_aa: CASSLVNPGATDTQYF; v_call: TRBV11-2; clone_size: NA; d_call: NA; j_call: TRBJ2-3
cdr3_nt: TGTGCCAGCAGTTCCATTCCGGACAGGGTGAAAAACATTCAGTACTTC; cdr3_aa: CASSSIPDRVKNIQYF; v_call: TRBV6-5; clone_size: NA; d_call: TRBD1; j_call: TRBJ2-4
cdr3_nt: TGTGCCAGCAGTTACCACGGGGACAGGGTTTACAATGAGCAGTTCTTC; cdr3_aa: CASSYHGDRVYNEQFF; v_call: TRBV6-6; clone_size: NA; d_call: TRBD1; j_call: TRBJ2-1
cdr3_nt: TGTGCCATCGCTCCGACTCCTTACTCCTACGAGCAGTACTTC; cdr3_aa: CAIAPTPYSYEQYF; v_call: TRBV6-5; clone_size: NA; d_call: NA; j_call: TRBJ2-7
cdr3_nt: TGTGCCTCCAGGGGATACAGCTCCTACGAGCAGTACTTC; cdr3_aa: CASRGYSSYEQYF; v_call: TRBV6-5; clone_size: NA; d_call: NA; j_call: TRBJ2-7
cdr3_nt: TGTGCCAGCAGGACAGGGTGGGATGGCTACACCTTC; cdr3_aa: CASRTGWDGYTF; v_call: TRBV25-1; clone_size: NA; d_call: TRBD1; j_call: TRBJ1-2
cdr3_nt: TGTGCCAGCAGTACGGGAGGGGAGTTTACTGAAGCTTTCTTT; cdr3_aa: CASSTGGEFTEAFF; v_call: TRBV2; clone_size: NA; d_call: NA; j_call: TRBJ1-1
cdr3_nt: TGTGCCAGCAGTGAAGACGGCAGGGGCTATGGCTACACCTTC; cdr3_aa: CASSEDGRGYGYTF; v_call: TRBV2; clone_size: NA; d_call: NA; j_call: TRBJ1-2
cdr3_nt: TGTGCCAGCAGCCCCCCCGTAGGGACAGGGGGTAATGAGCAGTTCTTC; cdr3_aa: CASSPPVGTGGNEQFF; v_call: TRBV27; clone_size: NA; d_call: TRBD1; j_call: TRBJ2-1
cdr3_nt: TGTGCCACCAGCAGAGATCCGGGGAAAAGCACAGATACGCAGTATTTT; cdr3_aa: CATSRDPGKSTDTQYF; v_call: TRBV15; clone_size: NA; d_call: NA; j_call: TRBJ2-3
cdr3_nt: TGTGCCAGTAGTATTAGCGGCCCCAACTATGGCTACACCTTC; cdr3_aa: CASSISGPNYGYTF; v_call: TRBV19; clone_size: NA; d_call: NA; j_call: TRBJ1-2
cdr3_nt: TGTGCCAGCAGTGAAGCGGGGGGGGGCACAGATACGCAGTATTTT; cdr3_aa: CASSEAGGGTDTQYF; v_call: TRBV2; clone_size: NA; d_call: TRBD2; j_call: TRBJ2-3
cdr3_nt: TGTGCCAGCAGCACGACGGGACAGGGGATTACTAGCACAGATACGCAGTATTTT; cdr3_aa: CASSTTGQGITSTDTQYF; v_call: TRBV5-6; clone_size: NA; d_call: TRBD1; j_call: TRBJ2-3
cdr3_nt: TGTGCTGTCGGGGGGAACACCGGGGAGCTGTTTTTT; cdr3_aa: CAVGGNTGELFF; v_call: TRBV30; clone_size: NA; d_call: NA; j_call: TRBJ2-2
cdr3_nt: TGTGCCAGCAGCTTACGGGGAATGGGCAATGAGCAGTTCTTC; cdr3_aa: CASSLRGMGNEQFF; v_call: TRBV7-8; clone_size: NA; d_call: NA; j_call: TRBJ2-1
cdr3_nt: TGTGCCTTTGCTCTTAACGGGGGGCGGTACGAGCAGTACTTC; cdr3_aa: CAFALNGGRYEQYF; v_call: TRBV30; clone_size: NA; d_call: NA; j_call: TRBJ2-7
cdr3_nt: TGTGCCAGCAGTGGTGAACTGTTCAACACTGAAGCTTTCTTT; cdr3_aa: CASSGELFNTEAFF; v_call: TRBV2; clone_size: NA; d_call: NA; j_call: TRBJ1-1
cdr3_nt: TGTGCCAGTAGTAAGGGACAGGTTAGCACAGATACGCAGTATTTT; cdr3_aa: CASSKGQVSTDTQYF; v_call: TRBV19; clone_size: NA; d_call: TRBD1; j_call: TRBJ2-3
cdr3_nt: TGTGCCAGCAGCCCCCCGATTTCGACTAGGGACGAGCAGTACTTC; cdr3_aa: CASSPPISTRDEQYF; v_call: TRBV13; clone_size: NA; d_call: NA; j_call: TRBJ2-7
cdr3_nt: TGTGCCAGCAGTTTCGACGGACTAGCGGGGATTCAGTTCTTC; cdr3_aa: CASSFDGLAGIQFF; v_call: TRBV7-7; clone_size: NA; d_call: TRBD2; j_call: TRBJ2-1
cdr3_nt: TGTGCCAGCAGTTCAGCACAGGGGAGCAATCAGCCCCAGCATTTT; cdr3_aa: CASSSAQGSNQPQHF; v_call: TRBV6-6; clone_size: NA; d_call: TRBD1; j_call: TRBJ1-5
cdr3_nt: TGTGCCAGCAGCCGTCTCTGGGGGGGCATCAACACCGGGGAGCTGTTTTTT; cdr3_aa: CASSRLWGGINTGELFF; v_call: TRBV5-6; clone_size: NA; d_call: NA; j_call: TRBJ2-2